This entry lists 10 T cell receptor beta chains sequenced from one sample in a study of cytomegalovirus exposure and HLA in healthy donors (dated by TCRdb to about 2017). Libraries were constructed by the immunoSEQ multiplex PCR assay. For the multiplex PCR, a mixture combining 60 forward primers for TCR Vbeta segments and 13 reverse primers for TCR Jbeta segments was used. TCRdb carries this immuneACCESS record with in-frame sequences only. Its versions omit some clonotypes, under half of them owing to an unresolved V gene in the studies checked, with the rest unexplained. Present in this sample are roughly 100,000 clones, 75% to 85% of which were seen just once. 10% of the sample lies in the top ten. The sample consisted of PBMCs. The receptors derive from a woman aged 18 to 35 in good health and CMV-seropositive.

The chain has TRBV11-2 and TRBJ2-7, with TRBD1 identical over 9 bases. The CDR3 sequence is 16 residues long. V gave up 3 bases and J gave up 6 bases; unmatched junction bases: 12. Germline CDR1 SGHAT, CDR2 FQNNGV. CDR3 amino acids: CASSFRRDRDLREQYF. CDR3 nucleotide sequence: TGTGCCAGCAGCTTTAGGCGGGACAGGGATCTGCGCGAGCAGTACTTC.

The chain recombines TRBV2 with TRBJ2-7; 8 bases fit TRBD1. V lost 6 bases to trimming and J lost 2 bases; unmatched junction nucleotides: 9. The CDR3 has 15 residues. Germline V gene lookup returns CDR1 SNHLY and CDR2 FYNNEI. The CDR3 DNA is TGTGCCAGCAGGCACAAGACAGGGGAGGCCTACGAGCAGTACTTC. This gives the protein CASRHKTGEAYEQYF.

This chain's CDR3 is CASSLDRVGMAFF. Written as DNA, the CDR3 is TGTGCCAGCAGCCTTGACAGGGTGGGTATGGCTTTCTTT. V and J are TRBV7-9 and TRBJ1-1; TRBD1 matches at 7 bases. Germline loops: CDR1 SEHNR, CDR2 FQNEAQ (reference sequence). This CDR3 contains 13 residues. Trimming removed 5 bases from V and 11 bases from J; junction bases left unmatched: 11.

V and J are TRBV19 and TRBJ1-5, with a weak D call TRBD1 (6 bases). Germline V lookup: CDR1 LNHDA, CDR2 SQIVND (reference sequence). V lost 6 bases to trimming and J lost 3 bases, with 15 bases between them. This CDR3 has 15 residues. The CDR3 nucleotides read TGTGCCAGTAGCCTTTCTGGACAGATCAATCAGCCCCAGCATTTT. Residues: CASSLSGQINQPQHF.

The V call is TRBV6-1, the J call TRBJ2-1; 13 bases map to TRBD2. The trim removed 3 bases at V and 5 bases at J, leaving 4 bases unmatched. Germline values: CDR1 MNHNS, CDR2 SASEGT. The CDR3 length is 16 residues. The CDR3 DNA sequence: TGTGCCAGCAGTGACCGACTAGCGGGGGGTCACAATGAGCAGTTCTTC. This translates into CASSDRLAGGHNEQFF.

The V gene is TRBV13, the J gene TRBJ2-3; the D gene is possibly TRBD1 (5 bases). The V gene lost 4 bases and the J gene lost 1 base, with 6 bases spanning the gap. The CDR3 has 13 amino acids. From germline, CDR1 is PRHDT and CDR2 FYEKMQ (reference sequence). CDR3 region: CASSWGGTDTQYF. In nucleotides, the CDR3 is TGTGCCAGCAGCTGGGGCGGCACAGATACGCAGTATTTT.

The chain combines TRBV29-1 with TRBJ2-7; TRBD2 matches at 7 bases. The junction had 3 bases not matched to a gene; V was cut back by 4 bases and J by 0 bases. This CDR3 region has 13 residues. Per germline, CDR1 SQVTM and CDR2 ANQGSEA. DNA of the CDR3: TGCAGCGTTGTGGGGGGGGACTCCTACGAGCAGTACTTC. Its translation is CSVVGGDSYEQYF.

The CDR3 protein is CASSGQGGETQYF. The CDR3 nucleotides are TGTGCCAGTAGTGGGCAGGGTGGAGAGACCCAGTACTTC. The V gene is TRBV19, the J gene TRBJ2-5, with D tentatively TRBD1 (5 bases). This CDR3 has 13 amino acids. Between the trimmed V and J ends, which lost 5 bases and 4 bases, there was a span of 11 bases. CDR1 and CDR2 (germline): LNHDA, SQIVND (reference sequence). Full variable domain (outside the CDR3, taken from reference TRBV19 and TRBJ2-5): DGGITQSPKYLFRKEGQNVTLSCEQNLNHDAMYWYRQDPGQGLRLIYYSQIVNDFQKGDIAEGYSVSREKKESFPLTVTSAQKNPTAFYLCASSGQGGETQYFGPGTRLLVL.

The CDR3 nucleotides are TGTGCCAGCAGCTTAGGCGTAGCGCGCCAAGAGACCCAGTACTTC. Translating it yields CASSLGVARQETQYF. The rearrangement links TRBV13 to TRBJ2-5; D possibly corresponds to TRBD2 (5 bases). Germline V CDR1 and CDR2: PRHDT, FYEKMQ (reference sequence). V lost 0 bases, J lost 1 base, and 9 bases lay in between. The CDR3 covers 15 residues.

The chain has TRBV2 and TRBJ2-7; 10 nucleotides line up with TRBD2. V shed 7 bases, J shed 0 bases, and the junction held 12 bases outside the gene matches. CDR1 and CDR2 from the germline V gene are SNHLY and FYNNEI. This CDR3 is 17 amino acids long. The CDR3 loop is CASTHYASSGSSYEQYF. In DNA, the CDR3 is TGTGCCAGCACTCATTATGCCTCTAGCGGGAGCTCCTACGAGCAGTACTTC.